The following is a T cell receptor beta chain sequence with its context. Approximately 9.2 milliliters was the volume of peripheral blood drawn from each donor. This entry comes from a study of blood T cells in healthy people across ages. Germline V CDR1 and CDR2: SGHRS, YFSETQ. The V gene lost 1 base and the J gene lost 5 bases, with 10 bases spanning the gap. The CDR3 spans 13 residues. Next came a second PCR, run for about 7 to 12 cycles, which used a sample-barcoded 5' primer along with a J-beta primer mix. Every molecule of cDNA carried a tag from a template-switch adaptor with 12 random nucleotides. TCRdb passed the 5' RACE reads through MiXCR, listing each CDR3 protein once. The data show about 1.4 million distinct CDR3 sequences, roughly 59% seen once.

The TCR comes from a young man in good health. The specimen sequenced was blood. The rearrangement links TRBV5-1 to TRBJ2-7, with D unresolved. CDR3 loop: CASSLRLSHEQYF. The CDR3, as DNA: TGCGCCAGCAGCTTGAGGCTTTCCCACGAGCAGTACTTC. The variable domain in full, with the rest retrieved from reference TRBV5-1 and TRBJ2-7, is KAGVTQTPRYLIKTRGQQVTLSCSPISGHRSVSWYQQTPGQGLQFLFEYFSETQRNKGNFPGRFSGRQFSNSRSEMNVSTLELGDSALYLCASSLRLSHEQYFGPGTRLTVT.